Below, one TCR beta chain is given with its context. Its specificity is unknown. The CDR3 length is 15 residues. The germline V and J ends were trimmed by 4 bases and 0 bases, with 10 bases remaining between them. CDR1 and CDR2 from the germline V gene are MNHEY and SVGEGT. Quantitative molecular-barcoded 5'-RACE generated the TCR beta libraries. TCRdb itself ran the 5' RACE reads through MiXCR, one entry per CDR3 protein. This table holds under 450,000 distinct CDR3 sequences, 15% to 20% found once. This entry belongs to a study of CD8 T cells in ankylosing spondylitis. General observations from the study: Disease-linked clones reportedly showed significant enrichment in matched ankylosing spondylitis synovial fluid. Reactive arthritis synovial fluid and blood were previously reported to contain some motif variants. About 8 highly homologous variants made up a TCR beta motif that seemed to typify ankylosing spondylitis blood.

The sequenced material came from blood, either unsorted or a sorted T cell fraction (not recorded which). V usage is TRBV6-2 or TRBV6-3 and J usage is TRBJ2-1; D is unclear. The source of this sequence is a male donor with ankylosing spondylitis. As DNA, the CDR3 is TGTGCCAGCAGTTTTCAAGTCGGCTCCTACAATGAGCAGTTCTTC. It codes for CASSFQVGSYNEQFF.